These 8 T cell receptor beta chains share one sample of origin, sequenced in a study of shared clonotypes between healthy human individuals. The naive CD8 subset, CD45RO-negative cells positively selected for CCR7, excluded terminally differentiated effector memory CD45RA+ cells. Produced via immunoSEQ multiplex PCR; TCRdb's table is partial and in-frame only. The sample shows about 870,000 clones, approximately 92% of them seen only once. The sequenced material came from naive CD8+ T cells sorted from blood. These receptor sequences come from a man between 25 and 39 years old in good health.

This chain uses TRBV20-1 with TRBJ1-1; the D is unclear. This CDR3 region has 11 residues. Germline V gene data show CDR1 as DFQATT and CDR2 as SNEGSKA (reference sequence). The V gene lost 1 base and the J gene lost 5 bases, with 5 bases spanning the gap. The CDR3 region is CSARVITEAFF. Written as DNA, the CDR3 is TGCAGTGCTAGAGTGATAACTGAAGCTTTCTTT.

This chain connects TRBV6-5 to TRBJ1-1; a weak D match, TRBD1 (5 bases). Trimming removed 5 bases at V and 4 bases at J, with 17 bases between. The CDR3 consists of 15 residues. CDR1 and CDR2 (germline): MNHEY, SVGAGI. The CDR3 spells CASSRSRESGTEAFF. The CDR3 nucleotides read TGTGCCAGCAGTAGAAGCAGGGAAAGCGGCACTGAAGCTTTCTTT.

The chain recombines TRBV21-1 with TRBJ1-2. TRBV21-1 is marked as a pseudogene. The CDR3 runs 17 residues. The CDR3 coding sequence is TGTGCCAGCAGCAAATTTGGTCCGATAGTAAAAAACTATGGCTACACCTTC. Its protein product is CASSKFGPIVKNYGYTF.

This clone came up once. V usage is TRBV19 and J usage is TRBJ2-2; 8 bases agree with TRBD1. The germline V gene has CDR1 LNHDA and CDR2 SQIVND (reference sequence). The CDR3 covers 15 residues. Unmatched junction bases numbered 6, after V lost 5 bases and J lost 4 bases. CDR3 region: CASSPTGVVTGELFF. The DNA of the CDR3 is TGTGCCAGTAGTCCGACAGGGGTCGTCACCGGGGAGCTGTTTTTT. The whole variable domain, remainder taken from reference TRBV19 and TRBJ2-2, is DGGITQSPKYLFRKEGQNVTLSCEQNLNHDAMYWYRQDPGQGLRLIYYSQIVNDFQKGDIAEGYSVSREKKESFPLTVTSAQKNPTAFYLCASSPTGVVTGELFFGEGSRLTVL.

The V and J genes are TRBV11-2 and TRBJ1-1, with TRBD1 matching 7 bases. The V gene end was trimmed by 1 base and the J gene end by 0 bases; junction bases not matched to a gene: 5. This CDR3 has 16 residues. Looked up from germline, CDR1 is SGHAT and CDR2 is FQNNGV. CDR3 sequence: CASSLARDSMNTEAFF. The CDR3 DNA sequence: TGTGCCAGCAGCTTAGCCCGGGACAGCATGAACACTGAAGCTTTCTTT.

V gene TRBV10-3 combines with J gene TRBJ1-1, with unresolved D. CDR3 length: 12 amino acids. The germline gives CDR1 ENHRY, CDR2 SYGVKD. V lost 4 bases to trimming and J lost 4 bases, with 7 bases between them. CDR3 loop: CAISVPGTEAFF. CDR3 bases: TGTGCCATCAGTGTTCCAGGCACTGAAGCTTTCTTT.

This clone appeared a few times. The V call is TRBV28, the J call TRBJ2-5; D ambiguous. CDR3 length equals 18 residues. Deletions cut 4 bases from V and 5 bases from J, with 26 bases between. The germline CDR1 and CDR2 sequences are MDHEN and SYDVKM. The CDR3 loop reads CASSSPTFISGDRETQYF. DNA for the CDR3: TGTGCCAGCAGTTCGCCTACCTTTATATCGGGTGACCGTGAGACCCAGTACTTC.

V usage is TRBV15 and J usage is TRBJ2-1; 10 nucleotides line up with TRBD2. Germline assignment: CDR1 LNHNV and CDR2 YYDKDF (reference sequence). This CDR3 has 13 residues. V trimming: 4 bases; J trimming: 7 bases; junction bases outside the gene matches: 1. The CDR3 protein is CATSTSGSNEQFF. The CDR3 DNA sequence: TGTGCCACCAGCACTAGCGGGAGTAATGAGCAGTTCTTC.